These T cell receptor beta chains were read from a single sample in a study of CD8 T cells in ankylosing spondylitis. MiXCR, run by TCRdb on the 5' RACE reads, gives a single entry per CDR3 protein. Of about 480,000 distinct CDR3 sequences listed, approximately 17% are singletons. Sequencing used blood, either unsorted or a sorted T cell fraction (not recorded which). These receptors were collected from a male donor with ankylosing spondylitis. Each CDR3 is given with its conserved first and last residue. A D gene is named only where the DNA matches it firmly. Clone size, where shown, is once, few, many, or a class for clones that have expanded.

d_call	v_call	j_call	clone_size	cdr3_nt	cdr3_aa
.	TRBV9	TRBJ1-1	few	TGTGGGCGGGGAGAGACTGAAGCTTTCTTT	CGRGETEAFF
.	TRBV3-1	TRBJ2-2	few	TGTGCCAGCAGCCAATTCGGACAGAGCGGGGAGCTGTTTTTT	CASSQFGQSGELFF
TRBD2	TRBV7-9	TRBJ2-1	few	TGTGCCAGCAGCCCCCGACTAGCGGGGGAGGGGGATGAGCAGTTCTTC	CASSPRLAGEGDEQFF
.	TRBV7-9	TRBJ1-3	few	TGTGCCAGCAGCTCGTCTGCCGGAAACACCATATATTTT	CASSSSAGNTIYF
TRBD2	TRBV7-2	TRBJ2-7	.	TGTGCCAGCAGCTTAACTAGCGGGGGTGTCTACGAGCAGTACTTC	CASSLTSGGVYEQYF
TRBD2	TRBV6-1	TRBJ2-7	.	TGTGCCAGCAGTGGCGGGACTAGAGGATTACTCTACGAGCAGTACTTC	CASSGGTRGLLYEQYF
.	TRBV4-3	TRBJ2-1	few	TGCGCCAGCAGCCAAGATTTCACGGGAGTCGCGAATGAGCAGTTCTTC	CASSQDFTGVANEQFF
.	TRBV3-1	TRBJ1-1	many	TGTGCCAGCAGCCAGGGGGGAGGCACTGAAGCTTTCTTT	CASSQGGGTEAFF
.	TRBV4-3	TRBJ2-1	.	TGCGCCAGCAGCCAAGATACGTTAGCGCCTCAGTTCTTC	CASSQDTLAPQFF
TRBD1	TRBV5-1	TRBJ1-6	few	TGCGCCAGCAGCTTGGACCTTGCCGGGACAGGGGATAATTCACCCCTCCACTTT	CASSLDLAGTGDNSPLHF
.	TRBV25-1	TRBJ2-2	many	TGTGCCAGGGTAAAACTCATAGGGAGCACCGGGGAGCTGTTTTTT	CARVKLIGSTGELFF
.	TRBV11-2	TRBJ2-7	few	TGTGCCAGCAGCTTAGACGGCTCCGGTGCAGGCGAGCAGTACTTC	CASSLDGSGAGEQYF
TRBD1	TRBV20-1	TRBJ1-4	.	TGCAGTGCTAGAGGCCGACAGGGGCCTAATGAAAAACTGTTTTTT	CSARGRQGPNEKLFF
.	TRBV12-5	TRBJ1-4	.	TGTGCTAGTGGTTTGTCCCCGAGGGGTGAAAAACTGTTTTTT	CASGLSPRGEKLFF
.	TRBV5-6	TRBJ1-2	few	TGTGCCAGCAGCTTCCGGGACACACCTAGCTTCTATGGCTACACCTTC	CASSFRDTPSFYGYTF
.	TRBV2	TRBJ1-1	.	TGTGCCAGCGGGGACGGAGTGAACACTGAAGCTTTCTTT	CASGDGVNTEAFF
TRBD2	TRBV28	TRBJ2-3	.	TGTGCCAGCAGTCCGATGACTAGCGGGAGCCCAGATACGCAGTATTTT	CASSPMTSGSPDTQYF
.	TRBV11-2	TRBJ2-7	.	TGTGCCAGCAGCTTAGCCGGCCAGCGGGCCTCCTACGAGCAGTACTTC	CASSLAGQRASYEQYF
TRBD1	TRBV5-1	TRBJ2-2	.	TGCGCCAGCAGTAAGGGACAGGGATACACCGGGGAGCTGTTTTTT	CASSKGQGYTGELFF
TRBD2	TRBV20-1	TRBJ2-3	.	TGCAGTGCTAGATCGAGCGGGGCGTACGATACGCAGTATTTT	CSARSSGAYDTQYF
.	TRBV12-3/TRBV12-4	TRBJ1-2	.	TGTGCCAGCAGCCCCTATCGGGGCTACACCTTC	CASSPYRGYTF
.	TRBV25-1	TRBJ1-3	few	TGTGCCAGCAGTGTAGATGACTCTGGAAACACCATATATTTT	CASSVDDSGNTIYF
TRBD1	TRBV6-2/TRBV6-3	TRBJ1-2	few	TGTGCCATTCGACAGGGGAACTATGGCTACACCTTC	CAIRQGNYGYTF
.	TRBV11-2	TRBJ2-5	.	TGTGCCAGCACCGACCTAGGACGCTTGGAGACCCAGTACTTC	CASTDLGRLETQYF
.	TRBV5-1	TRBJ1-2	few	TGCGCCAGCAGCTTCACCGACAGGCCCTCGGGTGGCTACACCTTC	CASSFTDRPSGGYTF
TRBD1	TRBV20-1	TRBJ1-4	.	TGCAGTGCGGCCGGGACAGATACGAATGAAAAACTGTTTTTT	CSAAGTDTNEKLFF
.	TRBV6-5	TRBJ2-5	.	TGTGCCAGCAGTTCCGGGATTCTTCAAGAGACCCAGTACTTC	CASSSGILQETQYF
TRBD1	TRBV28	TRBJ2-3	.	TGTGCCAGCGGGACAGGACTCACGCAGTATTTT	CASGTGLTQYF
.	TRBV20-1	TRBJ2-1	many	TGCAGTGCAACTGAGGACCAACTTAACTACAATGAGCAGTTCTTC	CSATEDQLNYNEQFF
.	TRBV9	TRBJ2-2	few	TGTGCCAGCAGCGTAGTCGCACAGGCCGGGGAGCTGTTTTTT	CASSVVAQAGELFF
.	TRBV7-3	TRBJ1-1	many	TGTGCCAGCAGCTTATACAGGGCCGGTGAAGCTTTCTTT	CASSLYRAGEAFF
TRBD1	TRBV6-5	TRBJ2-1	.	TGTGCCAGCAGTTACGGGGACAGCCTCAATGAGCAGTTCTTC	CASSYGDSLNEQFF
TRBD1	TRBV6-2/TRBV6-3	TRBJ1-5	.	TGTGCCAGCAGTTACTTCGGACAGGGGGGGAGTCAGCCCCAGCATTTT	CASSYFGQGGSQPQHF